This T cell receptor (beta chain) was sequenced during a study of shared clonotypes between healthy human individuals. Whole-study findings and limits: Limitation of the genetic and exposure-history diversity represented came from the few donors. Only blood was sampled; tissue repertoires likely differ.

Trimming pared 2 bases from V and 5 bases from J, leaving 16 bases between. The germline gives CDR1 SQVTM, CDR2 ANQGSEA. The CDR3 contains 14 residues. Source study methods: Junction-only sequences without quality scores were provided by ImmunoSEQ, so filtering was different. Some clones are missing from TCRdb's copy, which holds only in-frame ones; the method was immunoSEQ multiplex PCR. That table gives V, J and clone size, and the DNA gave D and trimming. The sample holds 700,000 to 950,000 clones; approximately 96% are singletons and the top ten take less than 0.25%. On this clone itself: Its antigen remains unidentified.

Positive CCR7 selection of CD45RO-negative cells yielded the naive CD8 cells, and terminally differentiated effector memory CD45RA+ cells were excluded. Healthy and HIV-negative, the adult donors had no recent acute infections or vaccinations. The origin of this receptor is a man aged 30 to 39 in good health. The chain couples TRBV29-1 to TRBJ2-7, with a weak D call TRBD1 (5 bases). Sample: naive CD8+ T cells sorted from blood. The CDR3 DNA reads TGCAGCGTTGAAACAACACAGGCGGCGGACGAGCAGTACTTC. This sequence encodes CSVETTQAADEQYF.